These 25 T cell receptor beta chains originate from one sample sequenced in a study of identical twins (dated by TCRdb to 2016 to 2017). Libraries were constructed by 5' RACE. For sequencing, an Illumina HiSeq 2000 was employed. TCRdb reworked the public reads: Q25 trimming with fastp, MiXCR clone assembly, productive beta chains retained. Records with the same CDR3 protein are collapsed into one entry carrying the most frequent genes and DNA. The sample has around 1.7 million distinct CDR3 sequences on record, around 29% of them singletons. Less than 0.35% of the sample is taken by the ten largest. Sequenced input: cord blood. The receptors come from a newborn girl in good health.

The chain couples TRBV28 to TRBJ2-1; 8 bases are shared with TRBD1. The trim removed 6 bases at V and 5 bases at J, leaving 9 bases unmatched. From germline, CDR1 is MDHEN and CDR2 SYDVKM. The CDR3 runs to 15 residues. The CDR3, as DNA: TGTGCCAGCAGCCATACCGGGACAGGAAACAATGAGCAGTTCTTC. Residues: CASSHTGTGNNEQFF. Together with reference TRBV28 and TRBJ2-1, the CDR3 gives the full variable domain: DVKVTQSSRYLVKRTGEKVFLECVQDMDHENMFWYRQDPGLGLRLIYFSYDVKMKEKGDIPEGYSVSREKKERFSLILESASTNQTSMYLCASSHTGTGNNEQFFGPGTRLTVL.

This clonotype was seen more than once but under ten times. The rearrangement joins TRBV5-1 to TRBJ2-3; TRBD2 matches at 10 bases. This CDR3 region has 17 residues. CDR1 and CDR2 from the germline V gene are SGHRS and YFSETQ. The V segment lost 2 bases and the J segment 2 bases; nucleotides outside the gene matches: 8. CDR3 region: CASSLAGTSVPTDTQYF. The CDR3 bases are TGCGCCAGCAGCTTAGCCGGGACTAGCGTCCCCACAGATACGCAGTATTTT.

CDR3 in DNA: TGTGCCAGCAGCCAAGATCGAGCCGCTACGCAGTATTTT. Amino acids: CASSQDRAATQYF. This chain joins TRBV3-1 and TRBJ2-3; D unclear. The germline gives CDR1 LGHDT, CDR2 YNNKEL (reference sequence). CDR3 length: 13 residues. The germline V and J ends were trimmed by 0 bases and 8 bases, with 9 bases remaining between them.

This sequence joins TRBV3-1 and TRBJ2-7, with D hard to call. V shed 3 bases and J shed 0 bases, with 9 bases lying between them. The CDR3 consists of 14 residues. Germline loops: CDR1 LGHDT, CDR2 YNNKEL (reference sequence). CDR3 sequence: CASSQDGISYEQYF. CDR3 DNA sequence: TGTGCCAGCAGCCAGGACGGAATCTCCTACGAGCAGTACTTC.

The J gene is TRBJ2-3, the V gene TRBV20-1; D remains ambiguous. The CDR3 loop spans 13 amino acids. Trimming took 0 bases from V and 1 from J, leaving 5 bases between them. Germline-derived CDR1 and CDR2 are DFQATT and SNEGSKA (reference sequence). The CDR3 DNA reads TGCAGTGCTAGAGAAGACCGCACAGATACGCAGTATTTT. It encodes CSAREDRTDTQYF.

In its sample, this clonotype was seen a few times. This rearrangement joins TRBV4-2 to TRBJ1-4; no clear D. The CDR3 runs to 15 residues. Trimming took off 6 bases at V and 5 bases at J, with 16 bases between the two ends. Germline values: CDR1 LGHNA, CDR2 YNFKEQ. DNA of the CDR3: TGTGCCAGCAGGGTCCCGGACCGACCCAATGAAAAACTGTTTTTT. Protein sequence: CASRVPDRPNEKLFF.

V and J are TRBV29-1 and TRBJ2-1, with 10 nucleotides matching TRBD2. The CDR3 loop spans 13 amino acids. The trim removed 4 bases at V and 10 bases at J, leaving 7 bases unmatched. Germline assignment: CDR1 SQVTM and CDR2 ANQGSEA. Written as DNA, the CDR3 is TGCAGCGTTGTGAAGCGGGGGGGCTACGAGCAGTTCTTC. Protein sequence: CSVVKRGGYEQFF.

The chain uses TRBV27 and TRBJ1-1; D is uncertain. Germline assignment: CDR1 MNHEY and CDR2 SMNVEV (reference sequence). Trimming shortened V by 3 bases and J by 4 bases, and 9 bases separated the two germline ends. CDR3 length equals 13 residues. Here the CDR3 reads CASSLKEGTEAFF. For the CDR3, the DNA is TGTGCCAGCAGTTTGAAGGAGGGCACTGAAGCTTTCTTT.

The table lists this clonotype with a few counts. The CDR3: CASSLDSAGLYNEQFF. The CDR3 bases are TGCGCCAGCAGCTTGGATAGCGCGGGACTTTACAATGAGCAGTTCTTC. V gene TRBV5-1 combines with J gene TRBJ2-1, with a weak D call TRBD2 (6 bases). The CDR3 totals 16 residues. Germline CDR1 is SGHRS and CDR2 is YFSETQ. V lost 0 bases and J 4 bases, leaving 14 bases between the germline ends.

As regards this clonotype: At one end the junction does not follow the germline gene, possibly because of a read error. The chain carries TRBV4-2 and TRBJ1-2; perhaps TRBD1 as D (5 bases). The V gene's germline CDR1 is LGHNA and CDR2 YNFKEQ. This CDR3 contains 16 residues. CDR3 bases: TGTGCCAGCAGCCAAGATCCGGGACCCACCGGCGATGGCCACACCTTC. Protein product: CASSQDPGPTGDGHTF.

Details on this clonotype: The junction shows a germline mismatch at one end, possibly a read error. The rearrangement joins TRBV27 to TRBJ2-1; 7 bases align to TRBD2. CDR1 and CDR2 (germline): MNHEY, SMNVEV (reference sequence). There are 15 residues in the CDR3. The CDR3 DNA sequence: TGTGCCAGCAGGCGAAGCGGGGCCACCTACAATGAGCAGGTCTTC. It is translated as CASRRSGATYNEQVF.

This chain links TRBV20-1 with TRBJ1-2, with D uncertain. CDR1 and CDR2 (germline): DFQATT, SNEGSKA (reference sequence). Trimming left V 0 bases short and J 8 bases short, with 16 bases between. The CDR3 runs to 14 residues. CDR3 protein: CSARDSWQRGGYTF. CDR3 bases: TGCAGTGCTAGAGATTCGTGGCAGCGGGGAGGCTACACCTTC.

This chain connects TRBV24-1 to TRBJ2-2, with TRBD2 matching 8 bases. Germline-derived CDR1 and CDR2 are KGHDR and SFDVKD. CDR3 length: 14 residues. V was pared by 4 bases and J by 6 bases, with 3 bases of the junction left unmatched. DNA of the CDR3: TGTGCCACCAGTGAGACGGGAGGGCCCGGGGAGCTGTTTTTT. Translated, it gives CATSETGGPGELFF.

CDR3 nucleotide sequence: TGTGCCATGCGCCGGGACTATAGGGACGAGCAGTACTTC. Translating it yields CAMRRDYRDEQYF. The chain joins TRBV24-1 to TRBJ2-7; 7 bases are shared with TRBD2. There are 13 residues in the CDR3. Germline loops: CDR1 KGHDR, CDR2 SFDVKD. Trimming cost V 11 bases and J 5 bases; bases outside gene matches: 11.

This chain uses TRBV10-3 with TRBJ2-1; a weak D match, TRBD2 (6 bases). The germline CDR1 and CDR2 sequences are ENHRY and SYGVKD. The CDR3 runs to 17 residues. Trimming left V 11 bases short and J 0 bases short, with 23 bases between. The CDR3 here is CAAPGLCTNSSYNEQFF. The CDR3 DNA reads TGTGCCGCACCGGGACTTTGTACGAATAGCTCCTACAATGAGCAGTTCTTC.

This clonotype has ten or more counts. V usage is TRBV12-3 or TRBV12-4 and J usage is TRBJ2-1; maybe TRBD2 (6 bases). V lost 6 bases and J 7 bases, leaving 10 bases between the germline ends. The CDR3 sequence is 12 residues long. The CDR3, as DNA: TGTGCCAGCAGCCACAGCGGGAATGAGCAGTTCTTC. This codes for CASSHSGNEQFF.

The sample holds many counts of this clonotype. The rearrangement joins TRBV2 to TRBJ2-1; D is ambiguous. The germline V gene has CDR1 SNHLY and CDR2 FYNNEI. This CDR3 comprises 11 residues. The V and J ends lost 6 bases and 9 bases respectively, with 9 bases between them. CDR3 sequence: CASSEVVEQFF. The DNA of the CDR3 is TGTGCCAGCAGCGAGGTCGTTGAGCAGTTCTTC.

This chain joins TRBV2 and TRBJ1-2; TRBD1 might be the D (6 bases). V was cut by 7 bases and J by 7 bases, with 16 bases left in between. This CDR3 contains 13 residues. Per germline, CDR1 SNHLY and CDR2 FYNNEI. CDR3 in amino acids: CASNMRGAGGYTF. Here the CDR3 DNA reads TGTGCCAGCAATATGAGGGGGGCCGGTGGCTACACCTTC.

The chain recombines TRBV15 with TRBJ2-5; 8 bases match TRBD2. This CDR3 contains 14 residues. V was clipped by 4 bases and J by 1 base; unmatched bases: 2. The germline CDR1 and CDR2 sequences are LNHNV and YYDKDF (reference sequence). The CDR3 is CATSKTSVQETQYF. The CDR3 DNA sequence: TGTGCCACCAGCAAGACTAGCGTCCAAGAGACCCAGTACTTC.

This rearrangement joins TRBV28 to TRBJ2-7, with 10 bases that match TRBD1. Losses at the gene ends were 6 bases for V and 2 bases for J; bases not matched to a gene: 1. This CDR3 contains 13 residues. Germline loops: CDR1 MDHEN, CDR2 SYDVKM. This CDR3 reads CASRDRGTYEQYF. The CDR3 DNA sequence: TGTGCCAGCAGGGACAGGGGGACCTACGAGCAGTACTTC.

The table lists this clonotype with a few counts. The CDR3 DNA reads as TGCGCCAGCAGCCGACTAGCGGGGACCCAAGAGACCCAGTACTTC. It specifies CASSRLAGTQETQYF. The chain uses TRBV10-2 and TRBJ2-5, with TRBD2 matching 11 bases. CDR1 and CDR2 (germline): WSHSY, SAAADI. This CDR3 spans 15 amino acids. With 6 bases clipped from V and 1 base from J, the junction kept 4 bases outside the gene matches.

The V call is TRBV24-1, the J call TRBJ1-5; D remains unclear. The length of the CDR3 is 14 residues. From germline, CDR1 is KGHDR and CDR2 SFDVKD. V was trimmed by 3 bases and J by 7 bases, leaving 12 bases between them. CDR3 nucleotide sequence: TGTGCCACCAGTGATCCCTCGTCGCGGCAGCCCCAGCATTTT. Protein: CATSDPSSRQPQHF.

The V and J genes are TRBV15 and TRBJ2-3; TRBD2 aligns across 12 bases. The CDR3 consists of 20 residues. Per germline, CDR1 LNHNV and CDR2 YYDKDF (reference sequence). The V gene end was trimmed by 2 bases and the J gene end by 4 bases; junction bases not matched to a gene: 16. CDR3 DNA: TGTGCCACCAGCAGACCAAGGCTGCTTAGACTAGCGGGAGCTTCAGATACGCAGTATTTT. Its protein product is CATSRPRLLRLAGASDTQYF. The full variable domain, in which reference TRBV15 and TRBJ2-3 provide the parts outside the CDR3, is DAMVIQNPRYQVTQFGKPVTLSCSQTLNHNVMYWYQQKSSQAPKLLFHYYDKDFNNEADTPDNFQSRRPNTSFCFLDIRSPGLGDTAMYLCATSRPRLLRLAGASDTQYFGPGTRLTVL.

This clonotype was detected only a few times. The rearrangement uses TRBV7-9 and TRBJ1-2; D is undetermined. Germline V gene data show CDR1 as SEHNR and CDR2 as FQNEAQ (reference sequence). This CDR3 contains 15 residues. V dropped 5 bases and J dropped 2 bases, with 15 bases sitting between them. The CDR3 here is CASSHLADSNYGYTF. CDR3 DNA: TGTGCCAGCAGCCATCTGGCGGACTCCAACTATGGCTACACCTTC.

The chain uses TRBV5-6 and TRBJ2-1; 15 bases fit TRBD2. The CDR3 contains 15 residues. Germline CDR1 SGHDT, CDR2 YYEEEE. V shed 2 bases, J shed 11 bases, and the junction held 5 bases outside the gene matches. The CDR3 protein is CASSLPGLAGGQQFF. CDR3 nucleotide sequence: TGTGCCAGCAGCTTACCGGGACTAGCGGGGGGCCAGCAGTTCTTC. The variable domain in full, completed from reference TRBV5-6 and TRBJ2-1, reads DAGVTQSPTHLIKTRGQQVTLRCSPKSGHDTVSWYQQALGQGPQFIFQYYEEEERQRGNFPDRFSGHQFPNYSSELNVNALLLGDSALYLCASSLPGLAGGQQFFGPGTRLTVL.